Sequencing of this TCR beta chain was carried out in a study of T cells after yellow fever vaccination. They built TCR cDNA with 5'RACE template switching, a step that put in a universal primer site and UMIs. One entry per CDR3 protein, called by TCRdb with MiXCR from the 5' RACE reads. The data hold about 130,000 distinct CDR3 sequences, with nearly 7.5% observed a single time. This clonotype was counted ten times or more. This CDR3 contains 14 residues. V was clipped by 6 bases and J by 3 bases; unmatched bases: 6. Germline-derived CDR1 and CDR2 are SEHNR and FQNEAQ (reference sequence). This clonotype was sampled from a man younger than 35 who received the YFV17D yellow fever vaccine. This material consisted of CD4+ T cells sorted from PBMCs, taken more than 8 days after the first yellow fever vaccination. The rearrangement uses TRBV7-9 and TRBJ2-3; 7 positions agree with TRBD2. DNA of the CDR3: TGTGCCAGCAGTCGGGACTATATGACAGATACGCAGTATTTT. Amino acids: CASSRDYMTDTQYF.